This record looks at one T cell receptor (beta chain) sequence and its context. Its antigen is not known. This CDR3 spans 16 amino acids. V was clipped by 2 bases and J by 2 bases; unmatched bases: 7. The V gene's germline CDR1 is MGHRA and CDR2 YSYEKL. The entry originates in a study of cytomegalovirus exposure and HLA in healthy donors. Points from the study as a whole: In the 120 validation repertoires, a later analysis found that first-cohort TCR clusters tended to co-occur. The CMV antigen specificity of a few CMV-associated chains was confirmed through in vitro analysis.

TCRdb's table, derived via immunoSEQ multiplex PCR, lists solely in-frame clones and lacks some. Of about 130,000 clones in the sample, roughly nine tenths are singletons; the top ten hold around 1.3%. The chain carries TRBV4-1 and TRBJ2-3; 7 bases line up with TRBD1. Source material: PBMCs. The receptor was isolated from a woman under 30 in good health and CMV-seronegative. The CDR3 region has the DNA TGCGCCAGCAGCCAATTCGGACAGGTCGCCACAGATACGCAGTATTTT. It translates to CASSQFGQVATDTQYF.